This T cell receptor beta chain originates from a study of T-cell reconstitution after alpha-beta-depleted transplantation in children. Germline values: CDR1 SGHDN, CDR2 FVKESK. The CDR3 has 15 amino acids. Trimming took 1 base from V and 7 from J, leaving 11 bases between them. This clonotype was seen many times. The authors prepared the TCRbeta library with unique molecular identifiers. Each CDR3 protein is one row after TCRdb ran MiXCR on the PCR reads. Here the sample spans about 460,000 distinct CDR3 sequences, under 15% being singletons. Sequenced material: PBMCs from the stem cell graft donor, taken from the stem cell graft. The genes are TRBV14 and TRBJ1-6, with D perhaps TRBD1 (6 bases). The TCR was taken from a human donor who donated a stem cell graft to a child with combined immunodeficiency. The CDR3 here is CASSQGSGANSPLHF. As DNA, the CDR3 is TGTGCCAGCAGCCAAGGGTCGGGGGCGAATTCACCCCTCCACTTT.